The sequence of this T cell receptor beta chain was determined in a study of blood T cell repertoires in COVID-19. As for the study in general: Sites in the United States, Italy and Spain provided acute and convalescent COVID-19 samples. Sources were T cells, B-cell-depleted T cells, or PBMCs; the material itself was cDNA or gDNA.

The repertoire was sequenced with immunoSEQ multiplex PCR; TCRdb's copy has only in-frame clones and lacks some. The sample lists several thousand clones, around four fifths occurring once. The receptor's source is a human donor in a cohort sampled during active COVID-19. The specimen sequenced was peripheral blood.

The CDR3 sequence is CSPGRQGNTEAFF. The CDR3 DNA reads as TGCAGCCCCGGTAGACAGGGGAACACTGAAGCTTTCTTT. This chain connects TRBV29-1 to TRBJ1-1, with TRBD1 matching over 7 bases. The J segment lost 1 base and the V segment lost 8 bases, leaving 7 bases of the junction unmatched. CDR1 SQVTM and CDR2 ANQGSEA come from the germline V gene. The length of the CDR3 is 13 residues.